Below, 29 T cell receptor beta chains from the same sample are listed, as sequenced in a study of blood T cell repertoires in COVID-19. Clones were sequenced by immunoSEQ multiplex PCR, and TCRdb holds only the in-frame ones, with some missing. The data hold 55,000 to 70,000 clones, with 80% to 90% observed a single time. Sequenced material: peripheral blood. All receptors come from a woman aged 60-75 years with COVID-19, enrolled during active disease.

This rearrangement joins TRBV4-3 to TRBJ2-3; 16 bases are a match to TRBD2. Per the germline V gene, CDR1 is LGHNA and CDR2 is YSLEER. CDR3 length: 19 amino acids. V shed 4 bases and J 2 bases; nucleotides not matched to a gene: 9. CDR3 sequence reads: CASSPGQGLAGGNTDTQYF. The CDR3 nucleotides are TGCGCCAGCAGCCCGGGACAGGGACTAGCGGGGGGGAACACAGATACGCAGTATTTT.

The gene calls are TRBV4-1 and TRBJ2-7, with 8 bases that match TRBD1. Losses at the gene ends were 4 bases for V and 5 bases for J; bases not matched to a gene: 7. CDR3 length: 14 residues. Germline CDR1 reads MGHRA; CDR2 reads YSYEKL. As DNA, the CDR3 is TGCGCCAGCAGCCCGAGACAGGGGAGCGACGAGCAGTACTTC. The encoded protein is CASSPRQGSDEQYF.

The rearrangement joins TRBV5-6 to TRBJ2-3; the D gene is possibly TRBD2 (6 bases). The CDR3 spans 15 residues. Trimming took 2 bases from V and 2 from J, leaving 12 bases between them. Germline assignment: CDR1 SGHDT and CDR2 YYEEEE. The CDR3 DNA reads as TGTGCCAGCAGCTTTAGACGGGGGAACACAGATACGCAGTATTTT. Its translation is CASSFRRGNTDTQYF.

The V call is TRBV19, the J call TRBJ1-2, with 7 bases lining up with TRBD1. The CDR3 runs to 14 residues. J was trimmed by 5 bases and V by 8 bases; bases with no gene match: 11. Germline lookup yields CDR1 LNHDA and CDR2 SQIVND (reference sequence). This CDR3 reads CASRTTGPYYGYTF. The CDR3 nucleotides are TGTGCCAGTCGAACGACAGGGCCTTATTATGGCTACACCTTC.

The chain uses TRBV2 and TRBJ1-5, with a possible D match to TRBD1 (5 bases). The V and J ends lost 4 bases and 4 bases respectively, with 14 bases between them. Germline-derived CDR1 and CDR2 are SNHLY and FYNNEI. There are 15 residues in the CDR3. For the CDR3, the DNA is TGTGCCAGCAGTGTCGGAGGGGAAGGGAATCAGCCCCAGCATTTT. As protein: CASSVGGEGNQPQHF.

The chain couples TRBV5-1 to TRBJ2-3, with D unresolved. V lost 3 bases and J lost 6, with 11 bases in between. This CDR3 region has 13 residues. Germline CDR1 SGHRS, CDR2 YFSETQ. CDR3 amino acids: CASSSMTSDTQYF. The CDR3 DNA sequence: TGCGCCAGCAGCTCCATGACTTCTGATACGCAGTATTTT. Drawing the rest from reference TRBV5-1 and TRBJ2-3, the complete variable domain is KAGVTQTPRYLIKTRGQQVTLSCSPISGHRSVSWYQQTPGQGLQFLFEYFSETQRNKGNFPGRFSGRQFSNSRSEMNVSTLELGDSALYLCASSSMTSDTQYFGPGTRLTVL.

The chain carries TRBV5-1 and TRBJ2-1; a possible D gene is TRBD2 (5 bases). CDR3 length: 14 residues. The germline CDR1 and CDR2 sequences are SGHRS and YFSETQ. The V gene lost 0 bases and the J gene lost 9 bases, with 13 bases spanning the gap. The CDR3 spells CASSLATRVGEQFF. The CDR3 DNA follows: TGCGCCAGCAGCTTGGCCACGCGGGTGGGTGAGCAGTTCTTC.

The rearrangement links TRBV2 to TRBJ1-5; D unclear. The CDR3 is 14 amino acids. Trimming cost V 5 bases and J 0 bases, with 8 bases left between them. CDR1 is SNHLY, CDR2 FYNNEI, per germline. The CDR3 is CASSLTNSNQPQHF. The CDR3 nucleotides read TGTGCCAGCAGTCTGACAAATAGCAATCAGCCCCAGCATTTT.

This clone showed up just a few times. The rearrangement uses TRBV9 and TRBJ2-1; 12 nucleotides match TRBD2. CDR1 and CDR2 from the germline V gene are SGDLS and YYNGEE. CDR3 length equals 14 residues. V shed 4 bases, J shed 8 bases, and the junction held 4 bases outside the gene matches. The chain's CDR3 is CASSLTSGGDEQFF. The CDR3, as DNA: TGTGCCAGCAGCCTGACTAGCGGGGGAGATGAGCAGTTCTTC.

The chain carries TRBV12-5 and TRBJ2-1; D might be TRBD2 (6 bases). The V gene's germline CDR1 is LGHNT and CDR2 FRNRAP. This CDR3 has 15 residues. With 3 bases removed from V and 5 bases from J, the gap between germline ends came to 14 bases. In nucleotides, the CDR3 is TGTGCTAGTGGTTTAGGAGTCGGGGGTGACAATGAGCAGTTCTTC. It encodes CASGLGVGGDNEQFF.

This chain links TRBV11-2 with TRBJ1-2, with D tentatively TRBD1 (5 bases). Deletions cut 0 bases from V and 1 base from J, with 12 bases between. Germline V gives CDR1 SGHAT, CDR2 FQNNGV. This CDR3 contains 16 residues. The CDR3 nucleotides read TGTGCCAGCAGCTTAGACGCCAGGGTTGGTAACTATGGCTACACCTTC. It codes for CASSLDARVGNYGYTF.

This sequence joins TRBV4-3 and TRBJ2-2; no definite D call. The CDR3 is 13 residues long. V lost 0 bases, J lost 4 bases, and 3 bases lay in between. Germline CDR1 and CDR2: LGHNA and YSLEER. The CDR3 is CASSQDGTGELFF. CDR3 DNA sequence: TGCGCCAGCAGCCAAGACGGCACCGGGGAGCTGTTTTTT.

The chain couples TRBV19 to TRBJ2-7; D call uncertain. V gave up 3 bases and J gave up 3 bases, with 9 bases separating them. The germline V gene encodes CDR1 LNHDA and CDR2 SQIVND (reference sequence). The CDR3 extends over 13 amino acids. Here the CDR3 reads CASSMAGLYEQYF. Here the CDR3 DNA reads TGTGCCAGTAGTATGGCAGGCCTCTACGAGCAGTACTTC.

In its sample, this clone was seen once. The chain carries TRBV7-9 and TRBJ1-3; 9 bases are a match to TRBD1. The CDR3 consists of 15 residues. V shed 5 bases and J 3 bases; nucleotides not matched to a gene: 5. Germline CDR1 and CDR2: SEHNR and FQNEAQ (reference sequence). The CDR3 nucleotides are TGTGCCAGCAGCACCGGGACAGGGAATGGAAACACCATATATTTT. This gives the protein CASSTGTGNGNTIYF.

The CDR3 sequence: CASSQDVGHSEAFF. DNA for the CDR3: TGCGCCAGCAGCCAAGATGTGGGACACTCTGAAGCTTTCTTT. The rearrangement links TRBV4-3 to TRBJ1-1, with D perhaps matching TRBD1 (6 bases). V gave up 0 bases and J gave up 6 bases, with 11 bases separating them. Per the germline V gene, CDR1 is LGHNA and CDR2 is YSLEER. CDR3 size: 14 residues.

The count of this clone is one. CDR3 nucleotide sequence: TGTGCCAGCAGACCAACAGGGGGACGAACTGAAGCTTTCTTT. Protein sequence: CASRPTGGRTEAFF. The chain employs TRBV5-6 and TRBJ1-1; 8 nucleotides line up with TRBD1. Germline V lookup: CDR1 SGHDT, CDR2 YYEEEE. This CDR3 region has 14 residues. J gave up 5 bases and V 5 bases, and 8 bases lay outside the gene matches.

This chain links TRBV6-6 with TRBJ2-7; 9 bases are a match to TRBD2. Germline V gives CDR1 MNHNY, CDR2 SVGAGI (reference sequence). V was pared by 2 bases and J by 2 bases, with 4 bases of the junction left unmatched. The CDR3 is made up of 15 amino acids. CDR3 sequence (DNA): TGTGCCAGCAGTTACGCGGCTAGCGGGGCCTACGAGCAGTACTTC. Its translation is CASSYAASGAYEQYF.

The chain joins TRBV6-5 to TRBJ1-1; unclear D gene. The CDR3 is 15 residues long. V was pared by 0 bases and J by 2 bases, with 10 bases between. The germline CDR1 and CDR2 sequences are MNHEY and SVGAGI. The CDR3: CASSYSKRANTEAFF. The CDR3 DNA is TGTGCCAGCAGTTACTCGAAGCGGGCCAACACTGAAGCTTTCTTT.

V and J are TRBV5-1 and TRBJ2-7, with D possibly matching TRBD1 (6 bases). The germline V gene has CDR1 SGHRS and CDR2 YFSETQ. This CDR3 region has 14 residues. V lost 0 bases to trimming and J lost 7 bases, with 14 bases between them. Here the CDR3 DNA reads TGCGCCAGCAGCTTGGGACAGGTTCAGGGGGAGCAGTACTTC. Protein: CASSLGQVQGEQYF.

V usage is TRBV7-6 and J usage is TRBJ2-3, with 12 bases aligning to TRBD1. The CDR3 is 14 residues long. Germline CDR1 reads SGHVS; CDR2 reads FNYEAQ. Trimming took 5 bases from V and 5 from J; bases not matched to a gene: 2. The CDR3 DNA reads as TGTGCCAGCAGCGGGACAGGGGGCATAGATACGCAGTATTTT. This gives the protein CASSGTGGIDTQYF.

The chain is built from TRBV30 and TRBJ1-3; 10 bases are a match to TRBD1. The germline V gene encodes CDR1 GTSNPN and CDR2 SVGIG (reference sequence). The ends lost 7 bases at V and 1 base at J; junction bases unmatched: 4. The CDR3 contains 14 residues. CDR3: CAFGQGVSGNTIYF. CDR3 DNA: TGTGCCTTTGGACAGGGGGTATCTGGAAACACCATATATTTT.

The V and J genes are TRBV28 and TRBJ2-3; no clear D gene. Trimming cost V 4 bases and J 1 base, with 12 bases left between them. Germline V gene lookup returns CDR1 MDHEN and CDR2 SYDVKM. The CDR3 totals 15 residues. In DNA form, the CDR3 reads TGTGCCAGCAGTTCGTCGACTTCAGGCACAGATACGCAGTATTTT. Translation gives CASSSSTSGTDTQYF.

This chain links TRBV24-1 with TRBJ1-3; TRBD1 matches at 7 bases. V lost 0 bases, J lost 0 bases, and 7 bases stayed unmatched. The germline V gene has CDR1 KGHDR and CDR2 SFDVKD. This CDR3 has 18 amino acids. In DNA, the CDR3 is TGTGCCACCAGTGATTTGGATCCAGGGGGGTTCTCTGGAAACACCATATATTTT. Its protein product is CATSDLDPGGFSGNTIYF.

V usage is TRBV10-3 and J usage is TRBJ2-7, with TRBD2 identical over 8 bases. The V gene end was trimmed by 2 bases and the J gene end by 4 bases; junction bases not matched to a gene: 10. Germline-derived CDR1 and CDR2 are ENHRY and SYGVKD. This CDR3 is 16 amino acids long. DNA of the CDR3: TGTGCCATCAGTGAGGGCCCCCTCACTAGCGGATACGAGCAGTACTTC. Translated, it gives CAISEGPLTSGYEQYF.

The chain links TRBV20-1 to TRBJ2-7, with TRBD1 matching over 7 bases. V shed 3 bases and J 1 base; nucleotides not matched to a gene: 6. CDR1 is DFQATT and CDR2 is SNEGSKA in the germline V gene (reference sequence). CDR3 length equals 14 residues. The CDR3 DNA reads TGCAGTGCTAGTGGGACAGTAATTTCCTACGAGCAGTACTTC. Protein: CSASGTVISYEQYF.

As DNA, the CDR3 is TGCGCCAGCAGCTTGAAGGGACTCGCCTACGAGCAGTACTTC. The encoded protein is CASSLKGLAYEQYF. This chain uses TRBV5-1 with TRBJ2-7; the D gene is possibly TRBD2 (6 bases). With 1 base removed from V and 2 bases from J, the gap between germline ends came to 10 bases. Germline-derived CDR1 and CDR2 are SGHRS and YFSETQ. CDR3 size: 14 residues.

The rearrangement links TRBV30 to TRBJ1-6; a weak D match, TRBD1 (6 bases). The CDR3 contains 14 residues. Trimming removed 5 bases at V and 0 bases at J, with 8 bases between. The germline gives CDR1 GTSNPN, CDR2 SVGIG (reference sequence). The CDR3 DNA follows: TGTGCCTGGGACAGGAGCTCCTATAATTCACCCCTCCACTTT. Its protein is CAWDRSSYNSPLHF.

The chain couples TRBV6-5 to TRBJ1-6, with D tentatively TRBD1 (5 bases). V lost 2 bases to trimming and J lost 6 bases, with 8 bases between them. The germline gives CDR1 MNHEY, CDR2 SVGAGI. The CDR3 has 14 residues. CDR3 protein: CASSYQGPNSPLHF. The CDR3 coding sequence is TGTGCCAGCAGTTACCAGGGCCCTAATTCACCCCTCCACTTT.

The chain recombines TRBV12-3 or TRBV12-4 with TRBJ2-5; D perhaps matches TRBD2 (5 bases). This CDR3 comprises 13 residues. Trimming shortened V by 6 bases and J by 1 base, and 9 bases separated the two germline ends. CDR3 DNA: TGTGCCAGCAGCCCCCTAGCCCAAGAGACCCAGTACTTC. It yields the protein CASSPLAQETQYF.